The rows below give T cell receptor beta chains drawn from one sample of a study of immune reconstitution after stem cell transplant in scleroderma. TCRdb used MiXCR to reprocess the RT-PCR reads, holding one entry per CDR3 protein. The table has 2,500 to 3,500 distinct CDR3 sequences, more than 7.5% seen once; the top ten hold 9% to 10%. Sampling was carried out before or after autologous hematopoietic stem cell transplantation (not recorded which). These receptors were obtained from a female donor with systemic sclerosis. Both conserved end residues are trimmed from each CDR3. The order of the fields is J gene, V gene, D gene, CDR3 protein. A D gene is named only where the DNA matches it firmly.

TRBJ2-7 TRBV7-2 NA ASSPPTNSYEQY
TRBJ2-3 TRBV20-1 NA SASHDTGADTQY
TRBJ2-1 TRBV12-3/TRBV12-4 NA ASSLIGTAYNEQF
TRBJ1-1 TRBV5-1 TRBD1 ASSFLESGTGGSTEAF
TRBJ2-2 TRBV7-7 NA ASSLGPGLTGELF
TRBJ1-2 TRBV7-2 NA ASSVTENYGYT
TRBJ2-1 TRBV7-8 NA ASSFLGGTYNEQF
TRBJ2-3 TRBV27 NA ASSLGAGARFSTDTQY
TRBJ1-1 TRBV5-1 NA ASSLGTGLITEAF
TRBJ1-1 TRBV7-3 NA ASSGGQNTEAF
TRBJ1-1 TRBV2 NA ASSEATEAF
TRBJ2-7 TRBV6-5 TRBD2 ASSTTSGVNEQY
TRBJ2-3 TRBV6-5 TRBD1 ASSYGQGAGTDTQY
TRBJ1-4 TRBV19 TRBD1 ASSPRQGGREKLF
TRBJ2-7 TRBV7-2 NA ASSLGDMEQY
TRBJ1-1 TRBV5-1 NA ASSLSGWGRSMNTEAF
TRBJ1-4 TRBV29-1 NA SVEPSRGEKLF
TRBJ1-5 TRBV2 NA ASSGHGGRSNQPQH
TRBJ2-1 TRBV20-1 TRBD2 SAAGLAGYNEQF
TRBJ1-1 TRBV6-6 NA ASILKTGGNTEAF
TRBJ1-1 TRBV5-1 NA ASSPREAGMNTEAF
TRBJ2-4 TRBV20-1 NA SAPRLAKNIQY
TRBJ2-4 TRBV29-1 TRBD2 SGGEAKNIQY
TRBJ2-1 TRBV7-3 NA ASSTRGGLSSYNEQF
TRBJ2-1 TRBV5-1 TRBD2 ASSSGLAGGPTTYNEQF
TRBJ1-6 TRBV5-6 NA ASHYTNSPLH
TRBJ2-3 TRBV19 TRBD2 ASSMGGRSSTDTQY
TRBJ2-3 TRBV6-2/TRBV6-3 TRBD2 ASSFIAGGTDTQY
TRBJ2-1 TRBV24-1 NA ATSGIGPRGEQF
TRBJ2-3 TRBV15 TRBD2 ATSITSGGSIDTQY
TRBJ1-6 TRBV27 NA ASSLEGSYNSPLH
TRBJ1-1 TRBV20-1 NA SAKRGLNTEAF
TRBJ1-1 TRBV15 NA ATSRDRVTEAF
TRBJ1-2 TRBV7-2 TRBD1 ASSLGTGAAYGYT
TRBJ2-6 TRBV5-6 NA ASSSEGTSSGANVLT
TRBJ1-2 TRBV20-1 TRBD1 SASRSFDRGNGYT
TRBJ2-7 TRBV6-1 TRBD1 ASSERTGASYEQY
TRBJ2-1 TRBV6-5 NA ASSPNAGSLLLYNEQF
TRBJ2-3 TRBV5-1 NA ASSLTDTQY
TRBJ2-7 TRBV19 TRBD2 ASLAGSSYEQY
TRBJ1-1 TRBV6-1 NA ASSEGGVTEAF
TRBJ1-5 TRBV2 NA ASSEGRGYQPQH
TRBJ2-1 TRBV5-1 NA ASSSGTGNNEQF